The T cell receptor beta chain described here comes from a study of CD8+ T cells in alopecia areata (dated by TCRdb to 2017 to 2018). About the investigation overall: The treated patients took part in an open-label pilot trial in which moderate-to-severe alopecia areata was treated with oral tofacitinib at 5 to 10 mg twice daily. Tofacitinib was given for 6 to 18 months, followed by 6 months of follow-up off drug to assess delayed response and recurrence. To study T cell clonal expansion in alopecia areata, the researchers applied high-throughput TCRbeta sequencing to both the C3H/HeJ mouse model and human patients. Human TCRbeta sequencing covered scalp tissue and sorted CD4+ and CD8+ peripheral blood T cells from patchy and totalis/universalis alopecia areata patients and healthy controls. Tofacitinib-treated patients had biopsies at baseline and at 4 and 24 weeks of treatment, with a later scalp biopsy in several patients. Scalp clonality was compared among normal scalp (n=4), patchy alopecia areata scalp (n=8), and alopecia totalis/universalis scalp (n=8). RNA was obtained with the PAXgene miRNA kit for fixed scalp, the miRNeasy kit for PBMCs, and the RNeasy kit for mouse skin. TCRbeta CDR3 regions were amplified by immunoSEQ multiplex PCR using 35 Vbeta forward and 13 Jbeta reverse primers.

Beyond this particular receptor, the publication reports: Compared with mice, TCR sequences shared between patients were less clear, possibly partly because of HLA diversity across the patient population. Lesional scalp, especially in alopecia totalis/universalis, showed higher clonality and more expanded CD8+ clones than normal scalp, suggesting antigenic drive. Resident alphabeta T cells in normal human skin are also sequenced, complicating scalp TCR repertoire analysis, unlike mouse skin dominated by gammadelta T cells.

This clone was seen a few times. Its antigen target is currently unknown. Base qualities are not provided; no much larger clone lies one nucleotide away. This sample's time point label indicates: baseline before oral tofacitinib. Peripheral blood and lesional scalp punch biopsies were obtained from patients with alopecia areata. PBMCs were isolated by density centrifugation and stained for CD3, CD4 and CD8, after which CD4+ and CD8+ T cells were sorted on a FACSAria. For CDR1 and CDR2, the germline V gene lists SQVTM and ANQGSEA. V lost 2 bases and J lost 11 bases; the stretch between them is 9 bases long. The CDR3 spans 10 residues, from the cysteine through the phenylalanine. Solely the CDR3 DNA is kept, with 30 bases framed from the first base. The protocol used for the library was the immunoSEQ multiplex PCR assay. RNA was extracted from all samples and reverse transcribed into cDNA as template for TCR sequencing. SuperScript III was used for first-strand cDNA synthesis, primed with a 2:1 mix of oligo-dT and random hexamers. A synthetic immune receptor repertoire was used to assess amplification bias, and residual bias was removed computationally. The authors' analysis ran thus. Raw reads were preprocessed to remove errors, and CDR3 was defined by IMGT conventions from the conserved cysteine to phenylalanine. Clonality was computed by normalizing Shannon entropy by log2 of the number of productive unique TCRs and subtracting the result from 1. Whether scalp clones were CD4 or CD8 was inferred by matching scalp TCRbeta sequences against CD4 and CD8 repertoires sorted from blood. TCRdb mirrors the immuneACCESS table, restricted to in-frame sequences. Some clones are absent from its copies; in checked studies, under half trace to an unresolved V gene, and the reason for the others is unknown. That table supplies the V and J calls and clone size; D and trimming were determined from the DNA. The sample yields 120,000 or so clones; over 50% were counted once. The top ten constitute 4.5% of the sample.

This receptor was obtained from a human donor with alopecia areata. This specimen consisted of CD4+ T cells sorted from blood, obtained at week 0. The receptor chain draws on TRBV29-1 and TRBJ1-1; no D gene can be assigned with confidence. At the DNA level, the sequence is TGCAGCGTTGAAAGTCAGTTGGCTTTCTTT. Its translation is CSVESQLAFF.